The next 10 T cell receptor beta chains were all read from a single sample in a study of cytomegalovirus exposure and HLA in healthy donors. PCR amplification relied on 60 Vbeta primers (plus 13 Jbeta primers). Data came from immunoSEQ multiplex PCR; TCRdb stores just in-frame clones and leaves some out. The data hold hundreds of thousands of clones, with around 89% observed a single time. The sequencing input was PBMCs. The receptors here all came from a woman aged 18-29 years in good health and CMV-seronegative.

The V and J genes are TRBV4-3 and TRBJ2-1; 8 nucleotides agree with TRBD2. With 0 bases clipped from V and 10 bases from J, the junction kept 8 bases outside the gene matches. This CDR3 has 15 amino acids. Germline CDR1 LGHNA, CDR2 YSLEER. The CDR3 DNA is TGCGCCAGCAGCCAAGAAACTAGCGGCGTTGGGGAGCAGTTCTTC. Translating gives CASSQETSGVGEQFF.

The chain combines TRBV11-2 with TRBJ2-7, with D possibly being TRBD1 (6 bases). Trimming pared 6 bases from V and 4 bases from J, leaving 19 bases between. The V gene's germline CDR1 is SGHAT and CDR2 FQNNGV. The CDR3 is 15 residues long. CDR3 DNA: TGTGCCAGCAGGCCTGATACAGGGCGTACGTACGAGCAGTACTTC. Translation gives CASRPDTGRTYEQYF. The full variable domain, in which reference TRBV11-2 and TRBJ2-7 provide the parts outside the CDR3, is EAGVAQSPRYKIIEKRQSVAFWCNPISGHATLYWYQQILGQGPKLLIQFQNNGVVDDSQLPKDRFSAERLKGVDSTLKIQPAKLEDSAVYLCASRPDTGRTYEQYFGPGTRLTVT.

This clone was counted once. The chain is built from TRBV7-5 and TRBJ1-1; TRBD1 was called by the table and not checked on the DNA. TRBV7-5 is a listed pseudogene. CDR3 length: 18 residues. In nucleotides, the CDR3 is TGTGCCAGAAGCAGACCTACCGGCAGGGATTTGGAGAACACTGAAGCTTTCTTT. Translated, it gives CARSRPTGRDLENTEAFF.

This rearrangement joins TRBV7-7 to TRBJ2-7, with D tentatively TRBD1 (6 bases). The V end lost 1 base, the J end lost 0 bases, and 10 bases lay between the germline ends. CDR1 and CDR2 (germline): SSHAT, FNYEAQ (reference sequence). This CDR3 contains 15 residues. The CDR3 DNA is TGTGCCAGCAGCTTAGAGGCAGGGGCCTCCTACGAGCAGTACTTC. Translating gives CASSLEAGASYEQYF.

This chain connects TRBV4-2 to TRBJ2-2, with a possible D match to TRBD2 (7 bases). The V and J ends lost 1 base and 1 base respectively, with 13 bases between them. CDR3 length: 17 amino acids. Looked up from germline, CDR1 is LGHNA and CDR2 is YNFKEQ. The CDR3 DNA reads as TGTGCCAGCAGCCAAGGAGGGGGACTACTGAACACCGGGGAGCTGTTTTTT. Amino acid sequence: CASSQGGGLLNTGELFF.

Concerning this clone itself: A much larger clone differs from this one at a single base, so this may be a read error. The gene calls are TRBV4-2 and TRBJ1-5; no reliable D call. There are 13 residues in the CDR3. Trimming took 1 base from V and 4 from J, leaving 5 bases between them. Germline-derived CDR1 and CDR2 are LGHNA and YNFKEQ. CDR3: CASSQVVNQPQHF. The CDR3 bases are TGTGCCAGCAGCCAAGTAGTAAATCAGCCCCAGCATTTT.

The CDR3 here is CASTRSPAGQETQYF. For the CDR3, the DNA is TGTGCCAGCACTCGAAGCCCGGCAGGGCAAGAGACCCAGTACTTC. The V call is TRBV6-1, the J call TRBJ2-5; D is perhaps TRBD1 (5 bases). The CDR3 covers 15 residues. Trimming removed 7 bases from V and 2 bases from J, with 17 bases in between. Per germline, CDR1 MNHNS and CDR2 SASEGT.

To note about this clone: Other DNA sequences in the same sample also yield this CDR3. The V and J genes are TRBV19 and TRBJ2-7; 9 bases map to TRBD2. The CDR3 loop spans 15 amino acids. Germline V CDR1 and CDR2: LNHDA, SQIVND (reference sequence). V was clipped by 5 bases and J by 4 bases; unmatched bases: 9. This chain's CDR3 is CASSFLAGTLYEQYF. In nucleotides, the CDR3 is TGTGCCAGTAGTTTCCTAGCGGGGACCTTGTACGAGCAGTACTTC.

V gene TRBV6-4 combines with J gene TRBJ2-1; 11 positions match TRBD2. The junction had 4 bases not matched to a gene; V was cut back by 3 bases and J by 3 bases. The CDR3 is 16 amino acids. Germline values: CDR1 MRHNA, CDR2 SNTAGT. The CDR3 protein is CASSEFLAGGYNEQFF. DNA for the CDR3: TGTGCCAGCAGTGAGTTCCTAGCGGGGGGCTACAATGAGCAGTTCTTC.

This chain links TRBV27 with TRBJ1-5; D call uncertain. CDR3 length: 15 amino acids. Per germline, CDR1 MNHEY and CDR2 SMNVEV (reference sequence). The V gene lost 6 bases and the J gene lost 4 bases, with 16 bases spanning the gap. CDR3 loop: CASRLISGSNQPQHF. CDR3 nucleotides: TGTGCCAGCAGACTAATAAGCGGCTCGAATCAGCCCCAGCATTTT.